The 2 T cell receptor beta chains below were found in one sample sequenced in a study of cytomegalovirus exposure and HLA in healthy donors. Amplification used 60 Vbeta primers and 13 Jbeta primers. Some clones are missing from TCRdb's copy, which holds only in-frame ones; the method was immunoSEQ multiplex PCR. The top ten clones hold nearly 2.5% of a sample with about 170,000 clones, roughly 80% of them seen once. Sequencing was carried out using PBMCs. The receptors shown here come from a male donor in good health and CMV-seronegative.

J is TRBJ1-4 and V is TRBV5-5; no firm D call. Germline values: CDR1 SGHKS, CDR2 YYEKEE (reference sequence). The V end was cut by 3 bases, the J end by 8 bases, with 14 bases between. The CDR3 has 14 amino acids. The CDR3 sequence: CASSWAAFQEKLFF. The CDR3 DNA is TGTGCCAGCAGCTGGGCAGCCTTCCAGGAAAAACTGTTTTTT.

As DNA, the CDR3 is TGCAGCGTTGAATCCCCGGGGGGGGCCAGGCACATTCAGTACTTC. As protein: CSVESPGGARHIQYF. V usage is TRBV29-1 and J usage is TRBJ2-4; 8 nucleotides align to TRBD2. Germline loops: CDR1 SQVTM, CDR2 ANQGSEA. This CDR3 has 15 amino acids. Losses at the gene ends were 2 bases for V and 8 bases for J; bases not matched to a gene: 11.